The clone carrying this T cell receptor beta chain was counted ten times or more. Its antigen is unidentified. The TCR beta CDR3 regions underwent amplification using RNA transcripts as the source. The HTBI primer set served for first-round RT-PCR of the TCR CDR3. In TCRdb, the multiplex PCR reads were re-called with MiXCR into one record per CDR3 protein. This sample carries hundreds of thousands of distinct CDR3 sequences, just under 45% of them seen once, and the ten largest clones take roughly 7.2%. Thyroid ultrasound, orbital computed tomography, clinical symptoms, and serum thyroxine and TRAb underpinned diagnoses. This record comes from a study of T cells in Graves' hyperthyroidism and ophthalmopathy. The study's findings and limits: A 13 V-J signature model discriminated ophthalmopathy versus stable hyperthyroidism. Most thyroid clonotypes with frequency above 0.001 were detected in blood. In validation, the model predicted ophthalmopathy. These predictions came a median about 6.5 months before onset.

J lost 5 bases, V lost 3 bases, and 3 bases had no gene match. This CDR3 is built from 12 residues. The germline V gene has CDR1 DFQATT and CDR2 SNEGSKA (reference sequence). The TCR was taken from an adult man with Graves' disease, either hyperthyroidism or ophthalmopathy (not recorded which). The rearrangement uses TRBV20-1 and TRBJ2-7, with 8 bases matching TRBD2. The sequenced sample was peripheral blood or thyroid tissue (not recorded which). The CDR3 bases are TGCAGTGCTAGCGACGGGGGGGACGAGCAGTACTTC. This codes for CSASDGGDEQYF.